This T cell receptor (beta chain) was sequenced in a study of blood T cells in healthy people across ages. Sample-barcoded 5' priming and a J-beta primer mix drove a second PCR of roughly 7 to 11 cycles. One entry per CDR3 protein results from TCRdb running MiXCR on the 5' RACE reads. Of some 790,000 distinct CDR3 sequences in the sample, roughly 26% are singletons; the top ten hold around 16%. The CDR3 has 15 amino acids. With V trimmed by 7 bases and J by 4 bases, 7 bases remained unmatched. CDR1 MNHEY and CDR2 SVGEGT come from the germline V gene. This TCR derives from a woman at least 80 years old in good health. The chain employs TRBV6-2 or TRBV6-3 and TRBJ2-2; 9 bases are shared with TRBD1. Input material: blood. DNA for the CDR3: TGTGCCAGCACTAACAGGGGGCTCCTCACCGGGGAGCTGTTTTTT. It translates to CASTNRGLLTGELFF.